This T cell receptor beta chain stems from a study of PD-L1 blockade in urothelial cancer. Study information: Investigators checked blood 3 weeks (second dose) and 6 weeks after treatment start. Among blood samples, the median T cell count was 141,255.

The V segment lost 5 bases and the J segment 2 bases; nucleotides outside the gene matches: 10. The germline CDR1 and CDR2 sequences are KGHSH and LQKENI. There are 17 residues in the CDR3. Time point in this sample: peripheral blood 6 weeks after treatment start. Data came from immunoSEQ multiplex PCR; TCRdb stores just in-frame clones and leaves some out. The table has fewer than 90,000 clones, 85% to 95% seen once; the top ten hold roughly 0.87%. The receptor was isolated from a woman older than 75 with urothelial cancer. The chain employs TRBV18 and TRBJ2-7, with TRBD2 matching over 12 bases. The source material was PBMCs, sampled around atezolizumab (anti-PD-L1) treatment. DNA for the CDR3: TGTGCCAGCTCATCCCAAGTCACTAGCGGGAGGACCTACGAGCAGTACTTC. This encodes CASSSQVTSGRTYEQYF. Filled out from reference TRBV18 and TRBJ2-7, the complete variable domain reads NAGVMQNPRHLVRRRGQEARLRCSPMKGHSHVYWYRQLPEEGLKFMVYLQKENIIDESGMPKERFSAEFPKEGPSILRIQQVVRGDSAAYFCASSSQVTSGRTYEQYFGPGTRLTVT.